This TCR beta chain stems from a study of T cells expressing NK-cell markers. Looking at the study overall: Among eight sequenced donors, seven carried HCMV seropositivity while one was seronegative.

Comments on this clonotype: Its cognate antigen is unknown.

The study, taken as a whole, reports: Whether expanded NKG2C+ T cell clones were HCMV specific stayed uncertain.

UMI-tagged 5'RACE template switching yielded the TCR beta cDNA. TCRdb reprocessed the 5' RACE reads and reports one entry per CDR3 protein, with no DNA. This table holds a few hundred thousand distinct CDR3 sequences. CDR1 and CDR2 from the germline V gene are LNHDA and SQIVND (reference sequence). The CDR3 runs 13 residues. The receptor was isolated from a man aged 18-75 years in good health. The chain links TRBV19 to TRBJ2-5; TCRdb outputs TRBD2, but without DNA this stays unchecked. The sequencing input was blood T cells: a sorted CD56 or NKG2C T cell subset, CD4+ or CD8+ T cells, or bulk PBMC T cells (not recorded which). CDR3 protein: CASRPSAGETQYF.